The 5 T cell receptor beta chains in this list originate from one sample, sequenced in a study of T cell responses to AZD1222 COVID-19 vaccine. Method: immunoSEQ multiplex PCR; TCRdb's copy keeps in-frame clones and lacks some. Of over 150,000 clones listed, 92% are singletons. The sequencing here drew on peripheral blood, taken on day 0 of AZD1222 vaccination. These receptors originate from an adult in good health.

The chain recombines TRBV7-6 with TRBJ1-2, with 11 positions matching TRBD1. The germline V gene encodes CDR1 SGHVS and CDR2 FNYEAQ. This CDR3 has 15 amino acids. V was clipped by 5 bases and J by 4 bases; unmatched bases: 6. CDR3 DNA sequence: TGTGCCAGCAGCCCTACCGGGACAGGGGGCTATGGCTACACCTTC. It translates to CASSPTGTGGYGYTF.

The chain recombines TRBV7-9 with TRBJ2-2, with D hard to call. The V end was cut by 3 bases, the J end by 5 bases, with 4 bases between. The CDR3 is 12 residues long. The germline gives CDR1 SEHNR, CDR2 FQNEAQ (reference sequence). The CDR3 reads CASSFPTGELFF. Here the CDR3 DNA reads TGTGCCAGCAGCTTCCCAACCGGGGAGCTGTTTTTT.

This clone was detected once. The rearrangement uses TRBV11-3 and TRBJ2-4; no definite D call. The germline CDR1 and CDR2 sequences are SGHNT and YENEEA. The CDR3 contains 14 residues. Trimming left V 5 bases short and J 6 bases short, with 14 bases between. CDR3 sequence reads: CASSPHRTSNIQYF. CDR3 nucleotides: TGTGCCAGCAGCCCCCATCGGACCTCAAACATTCAGTACTTC.

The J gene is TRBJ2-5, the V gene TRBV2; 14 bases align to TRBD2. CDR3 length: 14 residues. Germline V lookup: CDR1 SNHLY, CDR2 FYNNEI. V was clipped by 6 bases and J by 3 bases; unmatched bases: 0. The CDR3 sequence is CASRGLAGEETQYF. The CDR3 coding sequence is TGTGCCAGCAGGGGACTAGCGGGGGAAGAGACCCAGTACTTC.

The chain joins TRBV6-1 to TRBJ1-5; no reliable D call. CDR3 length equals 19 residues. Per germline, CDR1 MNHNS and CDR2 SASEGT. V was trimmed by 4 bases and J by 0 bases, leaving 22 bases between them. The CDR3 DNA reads TGTGCCAGCAGTGGAGTACTAAAGGGTGCAGGCCATAGCAATCAGCCCCAGCATTTT. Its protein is CASSGVLKGAGHSNQPQHF.